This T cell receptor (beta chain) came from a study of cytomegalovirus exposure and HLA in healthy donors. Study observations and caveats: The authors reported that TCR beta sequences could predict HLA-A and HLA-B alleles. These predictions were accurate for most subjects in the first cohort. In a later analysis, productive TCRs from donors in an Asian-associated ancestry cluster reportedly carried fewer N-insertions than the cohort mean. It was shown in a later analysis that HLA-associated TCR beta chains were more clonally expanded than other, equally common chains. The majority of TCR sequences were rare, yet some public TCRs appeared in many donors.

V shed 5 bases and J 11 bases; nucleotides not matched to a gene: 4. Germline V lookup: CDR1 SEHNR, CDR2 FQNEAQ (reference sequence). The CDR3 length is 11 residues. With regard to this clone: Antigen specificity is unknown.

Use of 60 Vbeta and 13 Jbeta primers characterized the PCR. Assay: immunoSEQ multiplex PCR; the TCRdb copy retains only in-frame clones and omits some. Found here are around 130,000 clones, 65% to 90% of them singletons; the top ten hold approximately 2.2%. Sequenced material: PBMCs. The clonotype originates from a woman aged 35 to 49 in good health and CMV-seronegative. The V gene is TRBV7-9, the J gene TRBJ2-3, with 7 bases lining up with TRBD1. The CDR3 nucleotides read TGTGCCAGCAGCCAGGACAGGATGCAGTATTTT. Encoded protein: CASSQDRMQYF.